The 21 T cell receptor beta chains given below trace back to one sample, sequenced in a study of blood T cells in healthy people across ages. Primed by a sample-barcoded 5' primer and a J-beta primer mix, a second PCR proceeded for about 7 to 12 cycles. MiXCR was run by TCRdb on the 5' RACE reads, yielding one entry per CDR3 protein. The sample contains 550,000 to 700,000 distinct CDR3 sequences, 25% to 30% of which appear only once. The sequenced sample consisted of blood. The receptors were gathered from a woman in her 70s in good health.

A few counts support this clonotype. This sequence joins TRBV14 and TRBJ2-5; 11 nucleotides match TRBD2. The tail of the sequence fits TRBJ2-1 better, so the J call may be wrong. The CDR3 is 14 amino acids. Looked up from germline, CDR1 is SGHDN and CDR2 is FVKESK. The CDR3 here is CASSLGLAGSEQFF. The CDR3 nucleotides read TGTGCCAGCAGCTTAGGACTAGCGGGTTCCGAGCAGTTCTTC.

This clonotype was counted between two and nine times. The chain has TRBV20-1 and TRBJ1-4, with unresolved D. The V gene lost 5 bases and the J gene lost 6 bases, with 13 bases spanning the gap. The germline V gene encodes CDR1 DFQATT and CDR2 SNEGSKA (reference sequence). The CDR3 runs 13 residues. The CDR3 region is CSAPRSLDEKLFF. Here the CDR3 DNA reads TGCAGTGCTCCTAGGTCGCTGGATGAAAAACTGTTTTTT.

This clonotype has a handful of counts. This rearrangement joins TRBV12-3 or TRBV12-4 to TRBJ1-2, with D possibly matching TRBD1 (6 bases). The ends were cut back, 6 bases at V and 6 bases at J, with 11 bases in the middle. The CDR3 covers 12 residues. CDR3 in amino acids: CASRLQGDGYTF. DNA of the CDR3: TGTGCCAGCAGGCTACAGGGTGATGGCTACACCTTC.

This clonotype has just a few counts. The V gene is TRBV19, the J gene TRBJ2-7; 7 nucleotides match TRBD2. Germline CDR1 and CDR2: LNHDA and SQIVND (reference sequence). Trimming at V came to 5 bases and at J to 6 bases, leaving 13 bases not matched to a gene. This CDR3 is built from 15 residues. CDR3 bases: TGTGCCAGTAGTCCTCGTGGCAGCGGGGTTGTCGAGCAGTACTTC. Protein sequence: CASSPRGSGVVEQYF.

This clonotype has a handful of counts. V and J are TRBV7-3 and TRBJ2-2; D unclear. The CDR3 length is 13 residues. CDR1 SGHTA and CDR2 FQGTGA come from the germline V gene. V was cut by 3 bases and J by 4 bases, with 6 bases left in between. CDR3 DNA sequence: TGTGCCAGCAGCTTTGGACGCACCGGGGAGCTGTTTTTT. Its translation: CASSFGRTGELFF.

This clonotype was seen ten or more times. This chain's CDR3 is CASSQSSGWGHEQFF. CDR3 bases: TGCGCCAGCAGCCAGAGTTCCGGGTGGGGACATGAGCAGTTCTTC. The chain recombines TRBV4-3 with TRBJ2-1; either TRBD1 or TRBD2 may fit D (5 bases each). This CDR3 is 15 amino acids long. Germline V gene data show CDR1 as LGHNA and CDR2 as YSLEER. V was cut by 3 bases and J by 8 bases, with 17 bases left in between.

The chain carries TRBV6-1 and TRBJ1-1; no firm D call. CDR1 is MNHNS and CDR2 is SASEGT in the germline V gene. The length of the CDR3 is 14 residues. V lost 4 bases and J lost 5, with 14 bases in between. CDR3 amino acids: CASSAAGKVTEAFF. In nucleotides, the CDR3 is TGTGCCAGCAGTGCCGCGGGGAAGGTTACTGAAGCTTTCTTT.

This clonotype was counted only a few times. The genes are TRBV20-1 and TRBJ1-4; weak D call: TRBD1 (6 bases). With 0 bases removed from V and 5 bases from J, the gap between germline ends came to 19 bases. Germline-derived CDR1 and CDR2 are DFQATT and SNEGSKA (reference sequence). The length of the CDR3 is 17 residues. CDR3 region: CSARDRGRPLINEKLFF. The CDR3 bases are TGCAGTGCTAGAGATCGGGGGCGGCCTCTTATAAATGAAAAACTGTTTTTT.

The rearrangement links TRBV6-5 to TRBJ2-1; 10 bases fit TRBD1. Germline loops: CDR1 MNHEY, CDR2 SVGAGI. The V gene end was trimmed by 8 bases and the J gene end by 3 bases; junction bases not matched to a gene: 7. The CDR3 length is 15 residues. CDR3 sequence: CASSWGTGDYNEQFF. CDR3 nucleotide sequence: TGTGCCAGCTCTTGGGGGACAGGGGACTACAATGAGCAGTTCTTC.

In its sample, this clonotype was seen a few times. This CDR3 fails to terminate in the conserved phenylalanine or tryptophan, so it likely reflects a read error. The CDR3 is CASSSPGTSGGDKQFL. CDR3 DNA sequence: TGTGCCAGCAGCTCGCCTGGGACTAGCGGGGGGGATAAGCAGTTCCTC. The chain uses TRBV7-9 and TRBJ2-5; 16 bases fit TRBD2. The assigned J gene may be wrong: the sequence end matches TRBJ2-1 better. Germline CDR1 and CDR2: SEHNR and FQNEAQ (reference sequence). The CDR3 sequence is 16 residues long.

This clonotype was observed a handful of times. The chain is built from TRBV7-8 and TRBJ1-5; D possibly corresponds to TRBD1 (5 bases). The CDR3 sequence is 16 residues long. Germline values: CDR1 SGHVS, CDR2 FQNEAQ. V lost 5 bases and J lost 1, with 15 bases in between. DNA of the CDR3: TGTGCCAGCAGCCCCCAGACGAGGGACAGCAATCAGCCCCAGCATTTT. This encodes CASSPQTRDSNQPQHF.

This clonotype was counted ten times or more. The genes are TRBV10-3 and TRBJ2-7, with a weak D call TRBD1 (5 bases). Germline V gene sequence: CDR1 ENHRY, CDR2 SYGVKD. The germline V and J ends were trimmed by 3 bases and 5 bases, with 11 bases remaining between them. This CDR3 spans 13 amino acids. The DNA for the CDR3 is TGTGCCATCAGTGAAAGACAGAACAACGAGCAGTACTTC. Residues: CAISERQNNEQYF.

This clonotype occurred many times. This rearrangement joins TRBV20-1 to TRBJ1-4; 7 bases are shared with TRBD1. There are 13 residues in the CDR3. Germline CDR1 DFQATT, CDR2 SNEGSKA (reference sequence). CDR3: CSLRQGGNEKLFF. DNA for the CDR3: TGCAGCCTAAGGCAGGGGGGAAATGAAAAACTGTTTTTT.

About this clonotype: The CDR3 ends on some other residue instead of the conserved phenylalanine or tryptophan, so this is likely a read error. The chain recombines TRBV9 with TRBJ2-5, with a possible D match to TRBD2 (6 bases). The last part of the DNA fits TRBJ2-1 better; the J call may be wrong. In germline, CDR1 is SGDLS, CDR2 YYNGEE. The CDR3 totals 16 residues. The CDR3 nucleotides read TGTGCCAGCAGCGTAGCTAGGTGGGGGGATAGAGATGAGCAGTTCCTC. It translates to CASSVARWGDRDEQFL.

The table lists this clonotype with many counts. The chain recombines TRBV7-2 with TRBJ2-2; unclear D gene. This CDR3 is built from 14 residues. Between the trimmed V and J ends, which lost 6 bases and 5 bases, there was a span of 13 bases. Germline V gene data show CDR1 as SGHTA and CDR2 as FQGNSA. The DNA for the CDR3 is TGTGCCAGCAGACCCGATCTAAGGACCGGGGAGCTGTTTTTT. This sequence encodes CASRPDLRTGELFF.

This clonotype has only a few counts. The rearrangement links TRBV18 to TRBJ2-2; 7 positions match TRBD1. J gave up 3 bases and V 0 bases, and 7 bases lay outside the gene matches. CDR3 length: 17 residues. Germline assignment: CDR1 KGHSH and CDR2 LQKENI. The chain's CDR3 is CASSPPSGGRDTGELFF. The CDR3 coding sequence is TGTGCCAGCTCACCACCGTCAGGGGGTCGCGACACCGGGGAGCTGTTTTTT.

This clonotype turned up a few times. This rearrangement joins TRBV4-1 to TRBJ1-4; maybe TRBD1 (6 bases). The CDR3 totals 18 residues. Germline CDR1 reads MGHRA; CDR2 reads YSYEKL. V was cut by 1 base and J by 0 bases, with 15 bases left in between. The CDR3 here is CASSQGNGGRATNEKLFF. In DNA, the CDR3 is TGCGCCAGCAGCCAAGGAAACGGGGGCCGCGCAACTAATGAAAAACTGTTTTTT.

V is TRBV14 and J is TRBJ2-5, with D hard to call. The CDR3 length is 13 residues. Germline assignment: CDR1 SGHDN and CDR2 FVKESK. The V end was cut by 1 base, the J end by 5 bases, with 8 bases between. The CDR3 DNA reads TGTGCCAGCAGCCAAGTTTTGAGGGAGACCCAGTACTTC. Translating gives CASSQVLRETQYF.

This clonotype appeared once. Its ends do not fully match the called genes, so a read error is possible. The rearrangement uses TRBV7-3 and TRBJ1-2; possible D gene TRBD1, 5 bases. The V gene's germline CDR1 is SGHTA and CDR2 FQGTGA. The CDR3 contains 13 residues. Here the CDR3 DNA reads TGTGCCAGCAGCTCTGGGACTGGGTCTTTTTTCAACTTC. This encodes CASSSGTGSFFNF.

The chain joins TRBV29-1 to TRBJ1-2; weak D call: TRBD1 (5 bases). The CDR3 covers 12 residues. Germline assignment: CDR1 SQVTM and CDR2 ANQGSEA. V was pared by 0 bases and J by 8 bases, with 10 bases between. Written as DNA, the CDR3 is TGCAGCGTTGAAGATGGGAGGGACGGCTACACCTTC. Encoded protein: CSVEDGRDGYTF.

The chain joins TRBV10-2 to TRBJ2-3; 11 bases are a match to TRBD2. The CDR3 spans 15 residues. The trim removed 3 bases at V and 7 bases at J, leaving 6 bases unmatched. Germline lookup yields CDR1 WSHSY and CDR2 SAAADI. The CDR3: CASSDLAGGVNTQYF. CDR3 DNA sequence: TGCGCCAGCAGTGACCTAGCGGGGGGTGTAAATACGCAGTATTTT.